Listed below are T cell receptor beta chains from one sample, sequenced in a study of T cell responses to AZD1222 COVID-19 vaccine. TCRdb keeps only in-frame clones here, not all; method: immunoSEQ multiplex PCR. The sample lists 150,000 or so clones; about 90% were seen once. The sequenced sample was peripheral blood, obtained on day 0 of MenACWY control vaccination. Every receptor here comes from an adult in good health. Both conserved end residues are trimmed from each CDR3. The order of the fields is CDR3 protein, clone size, V gene, D gene. D genes are given only for firm matches. Size tells how often a clone was seen (once, few, many) or the class of an expanded clone, and some rows leave it out.

ASSPAPGGQDYGYT | . | TRBV5-1 | TRBD1
ASILQPTGWNGELF | . | TRBV11-2 | TRBD1
ASSSRRGTTDTQY | once | TRBV7-9 | .
ATSAGGGQKSYNEQF | . | TRBV24-1 | TRBD2
SASGGTLNTEAF | . | TRBV20-1 | .
ASSDLGQGAYEQY | . | TRBV6-6 | TRBD1
ASPILYEQY | . | TRBV21-1 | .
ASSQGGQGRNIQY | . | TRBV4-1 | TRBD1
ASSPDRYEQY | . | TRBV18 | .
ASIGQLNTEAF | once | TRBV27 | .
ASSLFGSGDTQY | . | TRBV7-3 | .
ASSSGAYEQY | . | TRBV5-1 | .
ASSIDMTAYGYT | . | TRBV19 | .
ASSEFNLAGATQY | few | TRBV2 | TRBD2
AILVLGTAEAF | . | TRBV6-5 | .
ASSPLAGSNTGELF | . | TRBV18 | TRBD2
ASSRDRGLGYT | . | TRBV11-2 | TRBD1
ASVGFPNTEAF | few | TRBV2 | .
ASSQDIGAEQY | few | TRBV3-1/TRBV3-2 | .
ASSLLGDTQY | . | TRBV3-1/TRBV3-2 | .
ASSTGQNQPQH | . | TRBV2 | .
ASSPPGRGLMNTEAF | . | TRBV6-6 | .
ASSLVGLARPYEQY | . | TRBV7-9 | .
ASSSQGDRAGNTIY | . | TRBV19 | TRBD1
ASSSSGGTYGYT | few | TRBV7-2 | .
AWWPGTSSYNEQF | . | TRBV30 | .
ASSELGMNTEAF | . | TRBV2 | .
ASSFAGGRYNEQF | . | TRBV27 | .
ASSLGSTSSGNTIY | many | TRBV11-1 | .
ASSPPGRGANTGELF | few | TRBV18 | .
ASKLGTEAF | . | TRBV27 | .
ASSFSWIGELF | once | TRBV27 | .
ASSLSPSTGHRLGNQPQH | . | TRBV28 | TRBD1
ASSPQRGATLETQY | . | TRBV19 | TRBD2
SGWQAIYGYT | . | TRBV29-1 | .
ASGLDPGLPSYEQY | . | TRBV12-5 | .
ASSLALYGYT | . | TRBV12-3/TRBV12-4 | .
ASSLPSSGNTIY | few | TRBV5-5 | .
ASSIWDTPRLPF | . | TRBV19 | .
ASSHGGKYGNTIY | . | TRBV4-1 | .
ASSERAVYEQY | . | TRBV6-1 | .
ASSPGPWKKLF | . | TRBV2 | .
ASSQGVESPLH | once | TRBV7-3 | .
ASSPNGFQETQY | . | TRBV18 | .
ASSPGGSSYEQY | . | TRBV28 | TRBD2
ASRPRTGSVDQPQH | . | TRBV6-4 | TRBD1
ASSSRASGSSGANVLT | . | TRBV11-2 | TRBD2
ASSAEGWAGNSPLH | few | TRBV9 | .
SASRGSNQPQH | . | TRBV20-1 | .
ASSNHVGGQPQH | . | TRBV11-1 | .
ASSQSRKTQY | . | TRBV3-1/TRBV3-2 | .